These 27 T cell receptor beta chains share one sample of origin, sequenced in a study of T cell clonality in common variable immunodeficiency. Study-wide results and caveats: Fewer deletions and N-nucleotide insertions were reportedly seen in common variable immunodeficiency TCR beta sequences.

Assay: immunoSEQ multiplex PCR; the TCRdb copy retains only in-frame clones and omits some. The profile covers over 15,000 clones, none occurring a single time. No antigen has been assigned to these receptors. The source material was peripheral blood mononuclear cells. The receptor set was obtained from a human donor with common variable immunodeficiency.

There are many counts of this clone. The CDR3 end lies 3 residues beyond the end of the read and is filled in from the germline J gene. This chain uses TRBV20-1 with TRBJ2-7; 11 nucleotides match TRBD1. The CDR3 totals 15 residues. With V trimmed by 0 bases and J by 2 bases, 3 bases remained unmatched. In germline, CDR1 is DFQATT, CDR2 SNEGSKA (reference sequence). CDR3 loop: CSARDGQGAPYEQYF. The sequenced part of the CDR3 DNA is TGCAGTGCTAGAGATGGACAGGGGGCGCCCTACGAG.

The table lists this clone with a few counts. The CDR3 end lies 3 residues beyond the end of the read and is filled in from the germline J gene. V gene TRBV2 combines with J gene TRBJ1-2; 9 bases line up with TRBD1. CDR1 is SNHLY and CDR2 is FYNNEI in the germline V gene. The CDR3 has 15 residues. V shed 6 bases, J shed 0 bases, and the junction held 5 bases outside the gene matches. CDR3 DNA (partial): TGTGCCAGCAGACCCGGGACAGGGACTAACTATGGC. Translated, it gives CASRPGTGTNYG. The whole CDR3 region reads CASRPGTGTNYGYTF.

In the case of this clone: The read terminates 3 residues ahead of where the CDR3 ends, so the germline J gene completes it. V and J are TRBV7-8 and TRBJ2-1; possible D gene TRBD2, 6 bases. The CDR3 is 15 residues long. The germline CDR1 and CDR2 sequences are SGHVS and FQNEAQ. Trimming removed 5 bases from V and 9 bases from J, with 20 bases in between. The sequenced CDR3 bases are TGTGCCAGCAGCACAACGGGCGCGGGGCCATTTGAG. The encoded protein is CASSTTGAGPFE. The CDR3 in its entirety is CASSTTGAGPFEQFF.

This clone was recorded many times. Read coverage stops 3 residues before the CDR3 terminus; the germline J gene supplies the remainder. V gene TRBV7-8 combines with J gene TRBJ1-4, with TRBD1 matching over 8 bases. The trim removed 5 bases at V and 6 bases at J, leaving 11 bases unmatched. CDR1 SGHVS and CDR2 FQNEAQ come from the germline V gene. The CDR3 is 16 amino acids. CDR3 DNA (partial): TGTGCCAGCAGCGACAGGGGACAGTCGGTCGATGAAAAA. As protein: CASSDRGQSVDEK. The full CDR3 sequence reads CASSDRGQSVDEKLFF.

With respect to this clone: The CDR3 end falls 3 residues outside the read, so it is completed with the germline J gene. V and J are TRBV30 and TRBJ1-4, with 7 nucleotides matching TRBD1. CDR1 GTSNPN and CDR2 SVGIG come from the germline V gene (reference sequence). V lost 1 base to trimming and J lost 5 bases; unmatched junction nucleotides: 19. The CDR3 is 19 residues long. The part of the CDR3 DNA that was read is TGTGCCTGGAGTGGAGGACAGGCAGAAGTCCGATGGGCGAATGAAAAA. It specifies CAWSGGQAEVRWANEK. The CDR3, in full, reads CAWSGGQAEVRWANEKLFF.

This clone was seen a handful of times. With the read ending 3 residues before the CDR3 end, the germline J gene is used to fill in that end. The chain links TRBV2 to TRBJ2-1; TRBD1 aligns across 10 bases. Germline V lookup: CDR1 SNHLY, CDR2 FYNNEI. The CDR3 covers 16 residues. The V and J ends lost 1 base and 5 bases, in that order; junction bases with no gene match: 5. CDR3 DNA, as far as it was read: TGTGCCAGCAGTGAAGGGGGGACAGGGGACGACAATGAG. Its protein is CASSEGGTGDDNE. The whole CDR3 sequence reads CASSEGGTGDDNEQFF.

This clone was counted a few times. The read terminates 3 residues before the CDR3 end, so the remaining end is supplied by the germline J gene. This chain connects TRBV20-1 to TRBJ1-5; possibly TRBD1 for D (6 bases). Per the germline V gene, CDR1 is DFQATT and CDR2 is SNEGSKA (reference sequence). The germline V and J ends were trimmed by 7 bases and 3 bases, with 13 bases remaining between them. The length of the CDR3 is 13 residues. CDR3 bases read: TGCAGTGGGACGGCAGGGGACAATCAGCCC. Translation gives CSGTAGDNQP. The whole CDR3 region reads CSGTAGDNQPQHF.

This clone was detected ten times or more. CDR3 residues: CASSQTPGRTLSYEQYF. CDR3 DNA (partial): TGCGCCAGCAGCCAAACCCCTGGCCGAACCCTCTCCTACGAG. The chain is built from TRBV4-1 and TRBJ2-7; D is unresolved. The observed sequence ends 3 residues before the CDR3 terminus, with the missing tail filled in from the germline J gene. The germline V and J ends were trimmed by 2 bases and 0 bases, with 17 bases remaining between them. The germline CDR1 and CDR2 sequences are MGHRA and YSYEKL. This CDR3 contains 17 residues.

On this clone itself: The CDR3 end falls 3 residues outside the read, so it is completed with the germline J gene. The V gene is TRBV19, the J gene TRBJ2-2; D remains ambiguous. CDR3 length: 11 residues. Per germline, CDR1 LNHDA and CDR2 SQIVND (reference sequence). V was cut by 7 bases and J by 3 bases, with 3 bases left in between. The CDR3 loop is CASTYTGELFF. The sequenced CDR3 bases are TGTGCCAGTACCTACACCGGGGAG.

On this clone: From the germline J gene comes the end of the CDR3, since the read stops 3 residues before it. The V and J genes are TRBV5-6 and TRBJ2-7, with a possible D match to TRBD1 (6 bases). Germline-derived CDR1 and CDR2 are SGHDT and YYEEEE. Between the trimmed V and J ends, which lost 5 bases and 1 base, there was a span of 10 bases. This CDR3 has 13 amino acids. The chain's CDR3 is CASRTRGSYEQYF. The CDR3 DNA, read in part, is TGTGCCAGCAGGACCAGGGGATCCTACGAG.

Regarding this clone: The missing CDR3 end, 3 residues past where the read stops, is filled in from the germline J gene. The chain employs TRBV2 and TRBJ1-4, with 7 bases that match TRBD1. Germline CDR1 is SNHLY and CDR2 is FYNNEI. The CDR3 extends over 15 amino acids. The trim removed 4 bases at V and 0 bases at J, leaving 2 bases unmatched. CDR3 amino acids: CASSGQGATNEKLFF. CDR3 bases read: TGTGCCAGCAGTGGGCAGGGGGCAACTAATGAAAAA. The full variable domain, with the rest looked up from reference TRBV2 and TRBJ1-4, is EPEVTQTPSHQVTQMGQEVILRCVPISNHLYFYWYRQILGQKVEFLVSFYNNEISEKSEIFDDQFSVERPDGSNFTLKIRSTKLEDSAMYFCASSGQGATNEKLFFGSGTQLSVL.

This clone was counted ten times or more. From the germline J gene comes the end of the CDR3, since the read stops 3 residues before it. The chain couples TRBV6-1 to TRBJ1-5; no definite D call. Germline V gene data show CDR1 as MNHNS and CDR2 as SASEGT. V lost 2 bases to trimming and J lost 1 base, with 6 bases between them. The CDR3 is 14 amino acids. The CDR3: CASSEHRSNQPQHF. The sequenced part of the CDR3 DNA is TGTGCCAGCAGTGAACACCGGAGCAATCAGCCC.

This clone appeared a few times. Coverage ceases 3 residues before the CDR3 finishes, and the germline J gene fills in the end. The chain combines TRBV18 with TRBJ1-1; 7 nucleotides line up with TRBD1. CDR3 length equals 15 residues. Germline V gives CDR1 KGHSH, CDR2 LQKENI. Trimming at V came to 4 bases and at J to 1 base, leaving 6 bases not matched to a gene. The sequenced CDR3 bases are TGTGCCAGCTCACGAACACAGGGGACGAACACTGAA. Translation gives CASSRTQGTNTE. The entire CDR3 sequence reads CASSRTQGTNTEAFF.

This clone occurred many times. The read halts 3 residues ahead of the CDR3 end, with the missing end drawn from the germline J gene. The V and J genes are TRBV9 and TRBJ2-7, with a weak D call TRBD2 (7 bases). This CDR3 spans 14 amino acids. Per germline, CDR1 SGDLS and CDR2 YYNGEE. V lost 4 bases and J 6 bases, leaving 17 bases between the germline ends. The covered CDR3 bases are TGTGCCAGCAGCCCCCAAGGGGGGGGGTTCGAG. As protein: CASSPQGGGFE. The full CDR3 sequence reads CASSPQGGGFEQYF. The whole variable domain, filled in from reference TRBV9 and TRBJ2-7, reads DSGVTQTPKHLITATGQRVTLRCSPRSGDLSVYWYQQSLDQGLQFLIQYYNGEERAKGNILERFSAQQFPDLHSELNLSSLELGDSALYFCASSPQGGGFEQYFGPGTRLTVT.

This clone has just a few counts. With the read ending 3 residues before the CDR3 end, the germline J gene is used to fill in that end. V gene TRBV6-1 combines with J gene TRBJ1-1; a weak D match, TRBD1 (5 bases). The CDR3 loop spans 15 amino acids. V was clipped by 3 bases and J by 5 bases, with 16 bases between them. Germline V CDR1 and CDR2: MNHNS, SASEGT. The CDR3 sequence: CASSDSLRERTEAFF. Partial CDR3 DNA: TGTGCCAGCAGTGACAGTCTCAGGGAAAGAACTGAA.

Ten or more counts support this clone. The read ends 3 residues before the CDR3 terminus; that terminus is restored from the germline J gene. V usage is TRBV7-3 and J usage is TRBJ2-2, with D possibly TRBD1 on 7 matching bases. V lost 3 bases and J 1 base, leaving 12 bases between the germline ends. The CDR3 contains 16 residues. Germline V gene sequence: CDR1 SGHTA, CDR2 FQGTGA. CDR3 sequence reads: CASSLAGTVNTGELFF. The part of the CDR3 DNA that was read is TGTGCCAGCAGCTTGGCGGGGACAGTGAACACCGGGGAG.

Details on this clone: The read finishes 3 residues shy of the CDR3 end, and the germline J gene is used to complete it. This chain connects TRBV7-9 to TRBJ2-2; D unclear. Trimming removed 2 bases from V and 4 bases from J, with 11 bases in between. The CDR3 extends over 15 amino acids. Germline V gives CDR1 SEHNR, CDR2 FQNEAQ (reference sequence). CDR3 DNA, as far as it was read: TGTGCCAGCAGCTTATCGGGTAGCAGCACCGGGGAG. Protein: CASSLSGSSTGE. The full CDR3 is CASSLSGSSTGELFF.

This clone was counted many times. The CDR3 sequence is CASSEGSGGGGNEQFF. Incomplete CDR3 DNA: TGTGCCAGCAGTGAAGGGTCGGGGGGCGGGGGCAATGAG. The genes are TRBV6-1 and TRBJ2-1, with D maybe TRBD2 (7 bases). The missing CDR3 end, 3 residues past where the read stops, is filled in from the germline J gene. V dropped 1 base and J dropped 6 bases, with 16 bases sitting between them. In germline, CDR1 is MNHNS, CDR2 SASEGT. There are 16 residues in the CDR3.

This clone was picked up many times. The CDR3 goes on 3 residues after the read ends, and that part is filled in from the germline J gene. V is TRBV7-2 and J is TRBJ1-5, with a tentative D call TRBD1 (6 bases). The CDR3 is 15 amino acids. Germline V gene data show CDR1 as SGHTA and CDR2 as FQGNSA. V lost 6 bases and J 0 bases, leaving 12 bases between the germline ends. The CDR3: CASSSGQYSNQPQHF. The covered CDR3 bases are TGTGCCAGCAGTTCTGGACAGTATAGCAATCAGCCC. Variable domain in full (rest from reference TRBV7-2 and TRBJ1-5): GAGVSQSPSNKVTEKGKDVELRCDPISGHTALYWYRQSLGQGLEFLIYFQGNSAPDKSGLPSDRFSAERTGGSVSTLTIQRTQQEDSAVYLCASSSGQYSNQPQHFGDGTRLSIL.

About this clone itself: An end of the junction differs from the germline gene, which may be a read error. Coverage ceases 3 residues before the CDR3 finishes, and the germline J gene fills in the end. The rearrangement links TRBV7-7 to TRBJ2-5; the match to TRBD2 covers 10 bases. The CDR3 sequence is 15 residues long. CDR1 SSHAT and CDR2 FNYEAQ come from the germline V gene (reference sequence). CDR3 bases read: TGTGCTAGCAGCCTTCAGCGGGGGGGCGCGGAGACC. It codes for CASSLQRGGAET. The entire CDR3 is CASSLQRGGAETQYF. The full variable domain, in which reference TRBV7-7 and TRBJ2-5 provide the parts outside the CDR3, is GAGVSQSPRYKVTKRGQDVTLRCDPISSHATLYWYQQALGQGPEFLTYFNYEAQPDKSGLPSDRFSAERPEGSISTLTIQRTEQRDSAMYRCASSLQRGGAETQYFGPGTRLLVL.

As concerns this clone: The DNA ends 3 residues before the CDR3 does, and the rest of the CDR3 is filled in from the germline J gene. V gene TRBV6-2 or TRBV6-3 combines with J gene TRBJ1-6; D gene uncertain. This CDR3 is built from 12 residues. Deletions cut 4 bases from V and 10 bases from J, with 8 bases between. CDR1 and CDR2 from the germline V gene are MNHEY and SVGEGT. Partial CDR3 DNA: TGTGCCAGCAGTTCTGCCGGGTCACCC. Translated, it gives CASSSAGSP. The whole CDR3 region reads CASSSAGSPLHF.

This clone counts as medium-sized. Sequencing ends 3 residues short of the CDR3 end; the germline J gene provides the rest. The V gene is TRBV29-1, the J gene TRBJ2-4; no firm D call. Trimming removed 4 bases from V and 1 base from J, with 8 bases in between. The germline gives CDR1 SQVTM, CDR2 ANQGSEA. The CDR3 is 13 residues long. The CDR3 spells CSVVIGAKNIQYF. CDR3 bases read: TGCAGCGTTGTCATAGGGGCCAAAAACATT.

The sample holds a few counts of this clone. CDR3 residues: CASSPGSTGNQPQHF. The part of the CDR3 DNA that was read is TGTGCCAGCTCACCAGGCTCGACAGGGAATCAGCCC. The genes are TRBV18 and TRBJ1-5; 7 bases map to TRBD1. With the read ending 3 residues before the CDR3 end, the germline J gene is used to fill in that end. V lost 2 bases to trimming and J lost 4 bases; unmatched junction nucleotides: 5. CDR3 length: 15 residues. The germline V gene encodes CDR1 KGHSH and CDR2 LQKENI. Full variable domain (rest looked up from reference TRBV18 and TRBJ1-5): NAGVMQNPRHLVRRRGQEARLRCSPMKGHSHVYWYRQLPEEGLKFMVYLQKENIIDESGMPKERFSAEFPKEGPSILRIQQVVRGDSAAYFCASSPGSTGNQPQHFGDGTRLSIL.

Points on this clone: The read finishes 3 residues shy of the CDR3 end, and the germline J gene is used to complete it. V usage is TRBV7-2 and J usage is TRBJ2-7; D is ambiguous. The CDR3 runs 13 residues. In germline, CDR1 is SGHTA, CDR2 FQGNSA. Trimming shortened V by 6 bases and J by 0 bases, and 9 bases separated the two germline ends. The CDR3 DNA, read in part, is TGTGCCAGCAGTCCTAGGCCCTCCTACGAG. This encodes CASSPRPSYE. The complete CDR3 reads CASSPRPSYEQYF.

A note on this clone: The read ends 3 residues before the CDR3 terminus; that terminus is restored from the germline J gene. The rearrangement links TRBV2 to TRBJ2-3; D not resolved. With 6 bases removed from V and 2 bases from J, the gap between germline ends came to 9 bases. The germline V gene encodes CDR1 SNHLY and CDR2 FYNNEI. This CDR3 comprises 13 residues. Incomplete CDR3 DNA: TGTGCCAGCAGCCCCCCCTTCACAGATACG. Translated: CASSPPFTDT. The entire CDR3 sequence reads CASSPPFTDTQYF.

This clone turned up a few times. The DNA ends 3 residues before the CDR3 does, and the rest of the CDR3 is filled in from the germline J gene. The chain is built from TRBV18 and TRBJ2-3; unclear D gene. Trimming removed 6 bases from V and 6 bases from J, with 16 bases in between. The CDR3 is 14 amino acids. The V gene's germline CDR1 is KGHSH and CDR2 LQKENI. CDR3 loop: CASSRNPTVDTQYF. The CDR3 DNA, read in part, is TGTGCCAGCTCCCGTAATCCTACCGTGGATACG.

In regard to this clone: The read gets to within 3 residues of the CDR3 end, and the germline J gene fills in the rest. This chain joins TRBV7-9 and TRBJ1-1; D is perhaps TRBD1 (5 bases). CDR1 and CDR2 from the germline V gene are SEHNR and FQNEAQ (reference sequence). The V and J ends lost 5 bases and 0 bases respectively, with 7 bases between them. This CDR3 has 13 residues. The DNA read from the CDR3 is TGTGCCAGCAGCGTACAGGTGAACACTGAA. Its translation is CASSVQVNTE. The entire CDR3 is CASSVQVNTEAFF.